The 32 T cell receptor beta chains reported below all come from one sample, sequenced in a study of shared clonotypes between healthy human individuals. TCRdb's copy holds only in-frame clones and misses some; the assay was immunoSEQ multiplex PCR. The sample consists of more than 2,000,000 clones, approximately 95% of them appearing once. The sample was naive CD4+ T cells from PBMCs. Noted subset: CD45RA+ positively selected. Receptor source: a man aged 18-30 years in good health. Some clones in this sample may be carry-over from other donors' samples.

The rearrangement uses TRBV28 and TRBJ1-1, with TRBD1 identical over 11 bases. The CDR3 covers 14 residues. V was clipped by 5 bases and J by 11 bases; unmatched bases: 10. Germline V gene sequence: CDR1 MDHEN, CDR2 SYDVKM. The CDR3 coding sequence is TGTGCCAGCAGTCCGGGGGGGACAGGGGGATCGGCTTTCTTT. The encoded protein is CASSPGGTGGSAFF.

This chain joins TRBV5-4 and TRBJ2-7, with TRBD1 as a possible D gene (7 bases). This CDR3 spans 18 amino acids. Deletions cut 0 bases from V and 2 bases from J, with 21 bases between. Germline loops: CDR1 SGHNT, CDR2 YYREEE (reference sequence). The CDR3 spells CASSLGIGGGGIAYEQYF. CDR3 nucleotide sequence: TGTGCCAGCAGCTTGGGAATAGGAGGGGGCGGAATAGCCTACGAGCAGTACTTC. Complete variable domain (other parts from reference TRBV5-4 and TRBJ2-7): ETGVTQSPTHLIKTRGQQVTLRCSSQSGHNTVSWYQQALGQGPQFIFQYYREEENGRGNFPPRFSGLQFPNYSSELNVNALELDDSALYLCASSLGIGGGGIAYEQYFGPGTRLTVT.

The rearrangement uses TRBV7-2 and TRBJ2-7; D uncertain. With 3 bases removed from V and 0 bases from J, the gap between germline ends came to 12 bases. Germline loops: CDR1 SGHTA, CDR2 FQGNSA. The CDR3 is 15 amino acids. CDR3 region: CASSLRRSSSYEQYF. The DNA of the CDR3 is TGTGCCAGCAGCTTGAGGCGGAGTAGCTCCTACGAGCAGTACTTC. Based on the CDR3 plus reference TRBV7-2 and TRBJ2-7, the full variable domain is GAGVSQSPSNKVTEKGKDVELRCDPISGHTALYWYRQSLGQGLEFLIYFQGNSAPDKSGLPSDRFSAERTGGSVSTLTIQRTQQEDSAVYLCASSLRRSSSYEQYFGPGTRLTVT.

DNA of the CDR3: TGCGCCAGCAGCTATGGGCTAGCGGGACAAGAGACCCAGTACTTC. It specifies CASSYGLAGQETQYF. The chain combines TRBV5-1 with TRBJ2-5; 9 bases line up with TRBD2. The CDR3 is made up of 15 amino acids. Trimming at V came to 3 bases and at J to 2 bases, leaving 5 bases not matched to a gene. Looked up from germline, CDR1 is SGHRS and CDR2 is YFSETQ. Complete variable domain (other parts from reference TRBV5-1 and TRBJ2-5): KAGVTQTPRYLIKTRGQQVTLSCSPISGHRSVSWYQQTPGQGLQFLFEYFSETQRNKGNFPGRFSGRQFSNSRSEMNVSTLELGDSALYLCASSYGLAGQETQYFGPGTRLLVL.

The CDR3 nucleotides are TGTGCCATCAGTGAAGGGACTAGCGCCTACGAGCAGTACTTC. Translated: CAISEGTSAYEQYF. The chain recombines TRBV10-3 with TRBJ2-7; 10 bases map to TRBD2. Germline-derived CDR1 and CDR2 are ENHRY and SYGVKD. V lost 3 bases, J lost 2 bases, and 1 base stayed unmatched. The length of the CDR3 is 14 residues.

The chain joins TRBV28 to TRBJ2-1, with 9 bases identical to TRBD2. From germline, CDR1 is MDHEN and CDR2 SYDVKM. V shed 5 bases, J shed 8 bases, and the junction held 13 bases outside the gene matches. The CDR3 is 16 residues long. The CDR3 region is CASSPAIAGAEDEQFF. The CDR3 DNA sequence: TGTGCCAGCAGTCCTGCTATAGCGGGAGCTGAAGATGAGCAGTTCTTC. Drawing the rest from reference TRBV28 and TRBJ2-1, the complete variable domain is DVKVTQSSRYLVKRTGEKVFLECVQDMDHENMFWYRQDPGLGLRLIYFSYDVKMKEKGDIPEGYSVSREKKERFSLILESASTNQTSMYLCASSPAIAGAEDEQFFGPGTRLTVL.

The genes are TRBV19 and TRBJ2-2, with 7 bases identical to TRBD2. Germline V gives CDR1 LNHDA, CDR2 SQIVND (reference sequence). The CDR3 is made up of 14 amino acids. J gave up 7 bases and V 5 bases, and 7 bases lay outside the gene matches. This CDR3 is CASSASGGDGELFF. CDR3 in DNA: TGTGCCAGTAGTGCTAGCGGCGGGGACGGGGAGCTGTTTTTT. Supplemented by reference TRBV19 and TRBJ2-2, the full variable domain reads DGGITQSPKYLFRKEGQNVTLSCEQNLNHDAMYWYRQDPGQGLRLIYYSQIVNDFQKGDIAEGYSVSREKKESFPLTVTSAQKNPTAFYLCASSASGGDGELFFGEGSRLTVL.

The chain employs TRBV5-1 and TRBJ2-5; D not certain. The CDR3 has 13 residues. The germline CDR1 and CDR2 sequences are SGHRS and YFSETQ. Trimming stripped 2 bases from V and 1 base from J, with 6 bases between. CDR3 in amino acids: CASSLYLQETQYF. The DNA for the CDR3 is TGCGCCAGCAGCTTATATCTCCAAGAGACCCAGTACTTC. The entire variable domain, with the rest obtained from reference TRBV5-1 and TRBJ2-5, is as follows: KAGVTQTPRYLIKTRGQQVTLSCSPISGHRSVSWYQQTPGQGLQFLFEYFSETQRNKGNFPGRFSGRQFSNSRSEMNVSTLELGDSALYLCASSLYLQETQYFGPGTRLLVL.

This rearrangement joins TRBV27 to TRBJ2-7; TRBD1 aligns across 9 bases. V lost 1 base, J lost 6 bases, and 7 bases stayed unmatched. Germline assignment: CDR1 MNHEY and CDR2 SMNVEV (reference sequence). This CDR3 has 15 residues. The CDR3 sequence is CASSLLGQGGSEQYF. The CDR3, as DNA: TGTGCCAGCAGTTTATTGGGACAGGGAGGATCCGAGCAGTACTTC.

As DNA, the CDR3 is TGTGCCAGCAGCTTTCAGGGTGTAAGGAACACTGAAGCTTTCTTT. Its protein product is CASSFQGVRNTEAFF. This rearrangement joins TRBV7-9 to TRBJ1-1; TRBD1 is a possible D gene (5 bases). V shed 3 bases and J shed 1 base, with 12 bases lying between them. Germline CDR1 reads SEHNR; CDR2 reads FQNEAQ (reference sequence). This CDR3 is 15 amino acids long.

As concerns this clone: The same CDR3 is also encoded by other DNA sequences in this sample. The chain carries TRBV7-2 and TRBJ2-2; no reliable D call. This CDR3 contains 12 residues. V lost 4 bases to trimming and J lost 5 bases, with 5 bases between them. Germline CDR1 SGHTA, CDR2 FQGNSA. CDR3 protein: CASSSSTGELFF. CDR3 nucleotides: TGTGCCAGCAGCTCCTCTACCGGGGAGCTGTTTTTT.

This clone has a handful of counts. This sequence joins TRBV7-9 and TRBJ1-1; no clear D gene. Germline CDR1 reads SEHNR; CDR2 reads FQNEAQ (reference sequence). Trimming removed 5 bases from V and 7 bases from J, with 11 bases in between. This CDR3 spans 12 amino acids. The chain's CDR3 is CASSPSSGEAFF. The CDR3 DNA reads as TGTGCCAGCAGCCCTTCGTCCGGTGAAGCTTTCTTT.

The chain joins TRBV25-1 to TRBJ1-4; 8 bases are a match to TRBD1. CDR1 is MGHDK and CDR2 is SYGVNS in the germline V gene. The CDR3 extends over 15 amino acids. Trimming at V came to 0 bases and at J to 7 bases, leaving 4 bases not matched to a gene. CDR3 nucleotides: TGTGCCAGCAGTGAATATAAGGACAGGGCTGAAAAACTGTTTTTT. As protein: CASSEYKDRAEKLFF. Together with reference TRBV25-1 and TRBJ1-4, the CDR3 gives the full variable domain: EADIYQTPRYLVIGTGKKITLECSQTMGHDKMYWYQQDPGMELHLIHYSYGVNSTEKGDLSSESTVSRIRTEHFPLTLESARPSHTSQYLCASSEYKDRAEKLFFGSGTQLSVL.

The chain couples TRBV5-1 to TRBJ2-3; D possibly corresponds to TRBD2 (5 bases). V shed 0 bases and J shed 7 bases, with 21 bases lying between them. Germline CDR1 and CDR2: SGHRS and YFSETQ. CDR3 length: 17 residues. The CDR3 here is CASSLGGLGAIPNTQYF. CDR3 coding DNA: TGCGCCAGCAGCTTGGGCGGACTGGGTGCGATTCCCAATACGCAGTATTTT.

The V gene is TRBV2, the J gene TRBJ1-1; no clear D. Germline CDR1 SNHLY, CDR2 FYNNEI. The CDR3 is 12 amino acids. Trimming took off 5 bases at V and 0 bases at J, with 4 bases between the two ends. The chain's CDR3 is CASSKMNTEAFF. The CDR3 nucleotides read TGTGCCAGCAGTAAGATGAACACTGAAGCTTTCTTT.

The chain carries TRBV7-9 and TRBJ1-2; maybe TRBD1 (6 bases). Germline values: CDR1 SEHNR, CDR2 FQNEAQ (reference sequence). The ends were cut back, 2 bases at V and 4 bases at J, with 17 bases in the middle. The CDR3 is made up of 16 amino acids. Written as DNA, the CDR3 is TGTGCCAGCAGCTTACCACTAGGACAGTTCAGCTATGGCTACACCTTC. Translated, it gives CASSLPLGQFSYGYTF.

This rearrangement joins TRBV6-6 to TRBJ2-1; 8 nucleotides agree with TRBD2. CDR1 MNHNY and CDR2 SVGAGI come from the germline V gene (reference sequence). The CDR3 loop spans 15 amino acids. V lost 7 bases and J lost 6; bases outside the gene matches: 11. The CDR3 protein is CASNITSGSSNEQFF. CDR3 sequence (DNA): TGTGCCAGCAACATAACTAGCGGAAGTTCCAATGAGCAGTTCTTC.

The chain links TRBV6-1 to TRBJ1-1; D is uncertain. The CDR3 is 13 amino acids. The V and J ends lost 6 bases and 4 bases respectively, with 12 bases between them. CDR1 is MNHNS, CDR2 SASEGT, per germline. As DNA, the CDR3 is TGTGCCAGCAGAGGATATGGGAGCACTGAAGCTTTCTTT. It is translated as CASRGYGSTEAFF.

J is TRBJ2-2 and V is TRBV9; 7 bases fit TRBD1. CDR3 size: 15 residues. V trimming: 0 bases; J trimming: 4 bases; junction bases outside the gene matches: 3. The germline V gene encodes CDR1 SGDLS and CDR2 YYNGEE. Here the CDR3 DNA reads TGTGCCAGCAGCGTAGGAACAGGGGCCACCGGGGAGCTGTTTTTT. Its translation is CASSVGTGATGELFF. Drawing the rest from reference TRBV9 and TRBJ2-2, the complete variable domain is DSGVTQTPKHLITATGQRVTLRCSPRSGDLSVYWYQQSLDQGLQFLIQYYNGEERAKGNILERFSAQQFPDLHSELNLSSLELGDSALYFCASSVGTGATGELFFGEGSRLTVL.

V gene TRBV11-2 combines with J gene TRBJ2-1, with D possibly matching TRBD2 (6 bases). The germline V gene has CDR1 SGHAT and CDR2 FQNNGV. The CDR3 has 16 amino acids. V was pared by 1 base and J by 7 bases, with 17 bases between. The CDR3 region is CASSLVGGAPRNEQFF. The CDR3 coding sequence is TGTGCCAGCAGCTTAGTGGGCGGGGCCCCTAGGAATGAGCAGTTCTTC.

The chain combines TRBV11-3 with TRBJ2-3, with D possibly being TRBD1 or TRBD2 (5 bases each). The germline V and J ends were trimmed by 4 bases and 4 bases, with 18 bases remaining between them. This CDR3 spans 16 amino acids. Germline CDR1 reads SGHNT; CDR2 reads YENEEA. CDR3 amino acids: CASSWGLGSSADTQYF. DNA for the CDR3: TGTGCCAGCAGCTGGGGGTTGGGGTCTTCGGCAGATACGCAGTATTTT.

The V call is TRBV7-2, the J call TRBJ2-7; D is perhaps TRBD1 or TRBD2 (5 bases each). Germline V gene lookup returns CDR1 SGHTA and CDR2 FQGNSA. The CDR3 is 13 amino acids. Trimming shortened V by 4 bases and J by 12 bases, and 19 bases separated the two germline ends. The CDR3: CASSSRGVGPPYF. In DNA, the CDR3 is TGTGCCAGCAGCTCCAGAGGGGTCGGACCGCCGTACTTC.

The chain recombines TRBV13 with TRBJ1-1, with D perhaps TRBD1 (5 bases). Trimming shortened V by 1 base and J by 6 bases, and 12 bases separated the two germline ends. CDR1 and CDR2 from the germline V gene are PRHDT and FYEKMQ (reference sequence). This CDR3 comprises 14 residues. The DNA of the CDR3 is TGTGCCAGCAGCTTAGTGACAGCTCGACCTGAAGCTTTCTTT. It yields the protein CASSLVTARPEAFF.

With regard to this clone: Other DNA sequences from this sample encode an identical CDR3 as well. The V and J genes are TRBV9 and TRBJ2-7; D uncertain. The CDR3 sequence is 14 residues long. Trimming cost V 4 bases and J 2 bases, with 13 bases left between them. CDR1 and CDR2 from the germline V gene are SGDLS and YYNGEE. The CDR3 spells CASSPRTDTYEQYF. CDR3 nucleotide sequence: TGTGCCAGCAGCCCTAGGACGGATACCTACGAGCAGTACTTC.

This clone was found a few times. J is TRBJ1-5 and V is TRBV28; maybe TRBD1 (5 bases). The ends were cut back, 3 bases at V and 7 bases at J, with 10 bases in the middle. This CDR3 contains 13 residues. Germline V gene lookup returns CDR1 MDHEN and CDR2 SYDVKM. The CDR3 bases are TGTGCCAGCAGTTTGTGGGGCGCCCAGCCCCAGCATTTT. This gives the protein CASSLWGAQPQHF.

The CDR3 nucleotides read TGTGCCAGCAGTTTTTGGGCTAGCGGGAGGGGGGACAATGAGCAGTTCTTC. Translating it yields CASSFWASGRGDNEQFF. This chain links TRBV28 with TRBJ2-1; 12 bases line up with TRBD2. With V trimmed by 3 bases and J by 5 bases, 8 bases remained unmatched. The CDR3 spans 17 residues. Germline lookup yields CDR1 MDHEN and CDR2 SYDVKM.

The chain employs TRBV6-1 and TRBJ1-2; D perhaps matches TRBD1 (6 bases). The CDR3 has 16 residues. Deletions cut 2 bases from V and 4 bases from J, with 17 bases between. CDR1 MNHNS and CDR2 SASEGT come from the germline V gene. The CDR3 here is CASSEPGTPGAYGYTF. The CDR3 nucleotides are TGTGCCAGCAGTGAACCCGGGACGCCGGGGGCCTATGGCTACACCTTC.

CDR3 loop: CASSMGGINQPQHF. CDR3 DNA: TGTGCCAGTAGTATGGGGGGAATTAATCAGCCCCAGCATTTT. This chain uses TRBV19 with TRBJ1-5; D possibly corresponds to TRBD1 (5 bases). Between the trimmed V and J ends, which lost 3 bases and 4 bases, there was a span of 10 bases. Germline CDR1 is LNHDA and CDR2 is SQIVND (reference sequence). CDR3 length: 14 amino acids.

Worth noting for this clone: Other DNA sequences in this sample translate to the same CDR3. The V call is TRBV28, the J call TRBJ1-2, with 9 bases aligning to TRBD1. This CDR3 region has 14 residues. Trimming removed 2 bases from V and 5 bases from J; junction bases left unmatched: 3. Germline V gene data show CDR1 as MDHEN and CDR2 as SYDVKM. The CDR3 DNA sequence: TGTGCCAGCAGTTTAACAGGGGGCGGGTATGGCTACACCTTC. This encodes CASSLTGGGYGYTF.

This CDR3 reads CASSFRASYGYTF. DNA of the CDR3: TGTGCCAGCAGCTTTCGGGCAAGCTATGGCTACACCTTC. The chain combines TRBV11-1 with TRBJ1-2, with D unclear. Germline-derived CDR1 and CDR2 are SGHAT and FQDESV (reference sequence). The germline V and J ends were trimmed by 3 bases and 4 bases, with 9 bases remaining between them. CDR3 length: 13 amino acids.

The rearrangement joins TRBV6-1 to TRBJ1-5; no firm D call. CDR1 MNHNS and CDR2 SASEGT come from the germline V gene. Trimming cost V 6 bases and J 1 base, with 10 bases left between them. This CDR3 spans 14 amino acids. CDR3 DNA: TGTGCCAGCAGCAGCGAAGGGAGCAATCAGCCCCAGCATTTT. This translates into CASSSEGSNQPQHF.

The chain's CDR3 is CASTLSRAGGAFF. The CDR3, as DNA: TGTGCCAGCACCCTCTCCCGGGCAGGGGGAGCTTTCTTT. This chain uses TRBV6-1 with TRBJ1-1; 7 bases map to TRBD1. Germline assignment: CDR1 MNHNS and CDR2 SASEGT. With 7 bases clipped from V and 10 bases from J, the junction kept 12 bases outside the gene matches. CDR3 length: 13 amino acids.